This T cell receptor (beta chain) was retrieved from a study of cytomegalovirus exposure and HLA in healthy donors. Overall study findings and caveats: There were about 160 TCR beta chains listed as cytomegalovirus-associated.

Regarding this clone: Antigen unknown.

The V segment lost 2 bases and the J segment 4 bases; nucleotides outside the gene matches: 11. CDR3 length: 16 residues. Germline V gene sequence: CDR1 SQVTM, CDR2 ANQGSEA. The table came from immunoSEQ multiplex PCR; TCRdb's copy has only in-frame clones and leaves some out. The sample has 200,000 to 250,000 clones, around 78% seen once. This TCR derives from a woman between 18 and 29 years old in good health and CMV-seronegative. V usage is TRBV29-1 and J usage is TRBJ1-1, with TRBD1 matching over 9 bases. What was sequenced was PBMCs. Here the CDR3 reads CSVERVQGASPTEAFF. In nucleotides, the CDR3 is TGCAGCGTTGAAAGAGTACAGGGGGCGTCCCCCACTGAAGCTTTCTTT.